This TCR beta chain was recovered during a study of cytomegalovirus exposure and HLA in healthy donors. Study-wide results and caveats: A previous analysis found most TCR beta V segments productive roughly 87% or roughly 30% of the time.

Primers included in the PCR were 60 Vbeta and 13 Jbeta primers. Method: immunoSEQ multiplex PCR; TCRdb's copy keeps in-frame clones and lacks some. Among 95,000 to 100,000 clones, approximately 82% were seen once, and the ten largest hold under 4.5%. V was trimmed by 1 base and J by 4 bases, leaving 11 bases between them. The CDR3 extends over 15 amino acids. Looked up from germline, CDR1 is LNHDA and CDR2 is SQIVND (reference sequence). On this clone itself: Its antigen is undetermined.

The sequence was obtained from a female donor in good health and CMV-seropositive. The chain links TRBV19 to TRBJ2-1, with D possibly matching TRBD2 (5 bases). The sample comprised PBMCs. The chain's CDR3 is CASSIVLRGYNEQFF. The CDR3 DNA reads TGTGCCAGTAGTATAGTTCTCCGGGGTTACAATGAGCAGTTCTTC.